The T cell receptor (beta chain) under discussion was sequenced for a study of shared clonotypes between healthy human individuals. Study-level information: CD4 naive and CD4 memory each took three plates per donor, while CD8 naive took two and CD8 memory one. Study results and caveats: Non-shared clonotypes displayed generation probabilities falling below those of clonotypes present in all four donors. It was expected that sequencing depth would affect clonotype sharing among donors. Memory subsets had estimated richness that was generally smaller than that of naive subsets.

Cells designated naive CD8 were CD45RO-negative and were positively selected for CCR7, with terminally differentiated effector memory CD45RA+ cells excluded. CDR3 length equals 14 residues. With 5 bases clipped from V and 6 bases from J, the junction kept 5 bases outside the gene matches. Germline CDR1 SEHNR, CDR2 FQNEAQ (reference sequence). Using immunoSEQ multiplex PCR, the repertoire was profiled, and TCRdb retains in-frame clones only, with some absent. The sample has about 2 million clones, about 95% seen once. On this clone: The antigen remains undetermined.

This sequence was found in a man aged 18 to 35 in good health. The sample was naive CD8+ T cells sorted from blood. J is TRBJ1-5 and V is TRBV7-9; 9 nucleotides align to TRBD1. CDR3 nucleotide sequence: TGTGCCAGCAGCCAACAGGGGGCAGGTCAGCCCCAGCATTTT. This gives the protein CASSQQGAGQPQHF.